This TCR beta chain stems from a study of cytomegalovirus exposure and HLA in healthy donors. Whole-study findings and limits: Follow-up analysis later connected one missense variant in DCLRE1C with trimming of TCR beta V- and J-genes. The classifier was said to identify cytomegalovirus status with high specificity and sensitivity. Immune exposure was documented only through CMV serostatus.

Turning to this clone: Its antigen is undetermined.

The germline CDR1 and CDR2 sequences are LNHDA and SQIVND (reference sequence). This CDR3 has 15 amino acids. V lost 4 bases to trimming and J lost 2 bases; unmatched junction nucleotides: 6. PCR amplification relied on 60 Vbeta primers (plus 13 Jbeta primers). The protocol was immunoSEQ multiplex PCR, while the TCRdb copy is restricted to in-frame clones and leaves out a portion. Of 150,000 to 200,000 clones in the sample, 70% to 80% were seen once. Sequences were obtained from PBMCs. The receptor was derived from a woman aged 30 to 39 in good health and CMV-seropositive. The genes are TRBV19 and TRBJ1-2; 8 bases are shared with TRBD1. This CDR3 is CASSTQGAPNYGYTF. DNA for the CDR3: TGTGCCAGTAGTACCCAGGGGGCGCCCAACTATGGCTACACCTTC.